This T cell receptor (beta chain) was observed in a study of blood T cells in healthy people across ages (dated by TCRdb to 2013 to 2016). The study in broad terms: Template switching captured roughly one uniquely barcoded TCR beta cDNA molecule per two T cells in model experiments. To track age-related changes in TCR beta repertoire diversity, the study relied on deep sequencing normalized with unique cDNA molecular identifiers. Four age groups were formed from the donors: young (average roughly 16 years), middle-aged (just under 40), aged (more than 55) and long-lived (82). To avoid experimental bias, donors of different ages were randomly spread across the sequencing lanes. Two additional independent replicas of 1 million unique cDNA reads from the same blood draw were analyzed for two donors (one aged 18 to 30 and one aged 80 or older). What the research found in general, with its limitations: Because profiling used bulk unsorted PBMCs, naive and antigen-experienced compartments could not be compared conclusively. Estimates of total diversity based on one million sequenced T cells were considered lower bounds and underestimates. As age increased, observed TCR beta diversity per million T cells dropped in a roughly linear way, and a significant reduction was already evident by age 40. Compared with the aged group, the long-lived group had more naive CD4+ T cells, fewer expanded clones and increased TCR diversity, a pattern suggesting age selection. Because the CMV infection status of the donors was unknown, age-related changes in expanded clonotypes may potentially have been confounded. There was a strong correlation between observed TCR beta diversity and the percentage of naive T cells measured by flow cytometry.

The junction carries 16 bases between V and J, which are trimmed by 3 bases and 6 bases respectively. From cysteine to phenylalanine, the CDR3 is 16 amino acids long. Just CDR3 DNA is preserved here, 48 bases in frame from base 1. From the germline V gene, CDR1 is SGHRS and CDR2 is YFSETQ. Donors were roughly 40 systemically healthy Caucasian individuals from Russia aged about 6 to 100 years. Each donor gave 8.5 to 10 milliliters of peripheral blood, collected into EDTA-treated Vacutainer tubes. Ficoll-Paque density-gradient centrifugation was used to isolate PBMCs, with at least 7 million per sample. Trizol reagent was used to extract total RNA from PBMCs, with at least 6 micrograms per sample. The percentages of naive CD45RAhigh/CD27high T cells were determined by flow cytometry on a PBMC aliquot from every donor. At least ten counts were recorded for this clonotype. The target of this receptor is not known. No qualities accompany the bases; no much larger clone lies one base away.

Receptor amplification or capture employed 5' RACE. The reads were generated on an Illumina HiSeq 2500. A second about 7 to 12 cycle PCR used a sample-barcoded 5' primer and a J-beta primer mix. A unique molecular identifier was introduced onto each TCR beta cDNA molecule by a template-switch 5' adaptor carrying 12 random nucleotides. Each sample yielded at least 2.5 million CDR3-containing paired-end reads. First-strand cDNA was synthesized from all RNA with the Mint cDNA synthesis kit, primed by a TRBC-specific oligonucleotide. After uracil-DNA glycosylase treatment, a first 18-cycle PCR used universal primers M1SS and BC2_uni_R on all cDNA. In the original analysis: Each sample was normalized by randomly selecting 1 million high-quality reads, each carrying a distinct molecular identifier. Instead of being binned into consensus sequences, reads with shared molecular identifiers were discarded. CDR3 identification, clonotype clustering and error correction used MiTCR with a Q25 quality threshold and the strictest error-elimination algorithm. A nonparametric unseen species model with Euler transformation was used to estimate a lower bound on total TCR beta diversity. The public sequencing data were trimmed at Q25 with fastp and processed into clonotypes with MiXCR by TCRdb, which kept only in-frame beta chains. All rows with the same CDR3 protein become a single entry with the most common DNA and genes. These V and J calls originate from TCRdb's pipeline instead of the authors' own analysis. The sample includes about 590,000 distinct CDR3 sequences, with about 30% observed a single time. The ten largest account for around 16% of the sample.

This receptor chain uses TRBV5-1 and TRBJ1-6; the best D guess is TRBD1, with 6 bases matching. The sequencing input was blood. The clonotype comes from an elderly woman in good health. The DNA sequence is given as TGCGCCAGCAGCTCTAAACAGGGAATGAGTAATTCACCCCTCCACTTT. Translation gives CASSSKQGMSNSPLHF.